This T cell receptor beta chain was recovered during a study of blood T cell repertoires in COVID-19. In the study overall: The origin of the acute and convalescent COVID-19 samples was the United States, Italy and Spain. Sources were T cells, B-cell-depleted T cells, or PBMCs; the material itself was cDNA or gDNA.

CDR3 length equals 14 residues. The germline gives CDR1 KGHSH, CDR2 LQKENI. The V gene end was trimmed by 6 bases and the J gene end by 3 bases; junction bases not matched to a gene: 5. In the authors' methods: It was from reference gene primer amplification that nucleated cell counts were estimated. Using immunoSEQ multiplex PCR, the repertoire was profiled, and TCRdb retains in-frame clones only, with some absent. V and J calls and clone size are given by that table; D and trimming were obtained from the DNA. There are tens of thousands of clones in the sample; roughly nine tenths occur only once, and 4.8% lies in the top ten.

Sequencing was carried out using peripheral blood. The chain links TRBV18 to TRBJ1-3; TRBD1 agrees at 7 bases. This sequence was found in a human donor in a cohort sampled during active COVID-19. CDR3 nucleotide sequence: TGTGCCAGCTCGCCGACAGGGAGTGGAAACACCATATATTTT. Protein: CASSPTGSGNTIYF.